The clone carrying this TCR beta chain turned up a few times. An end of the junction differs from the germline gene, which may be a read error. These data come from a study of blood T cells in healthy people across ages. Study information: Per every two T cells, about one barcoded beta molecule was captured by template switching.

Donors were healthy Caucasian individuals from Russia aged roughly 6 to 100. CDR3 length equals 12 residues. From germline, CDR1 is LGHNT and CDR2 FRNRAP. Combining a sample-barcoded 5' primer with a J-beta primer mix, a second PCR ran for roughly 7 to 12 cycles. TCRdb analysed the 5' RACE reads with MiXCR anew, one entry per CDR3 protein. This repertoire shows fewer than 600,000 distinct CDR3 sequences, about 26% found once; its top ten account for under 4.5%. The same data also went into a second study, on T cells of mothers and their children. This second study notes: A second PCR was performed with the M1S primer. This primer added sample barcodes and 2-4 random nucleotides.

This clonotype was sampled from a boy aged 2 to 9 in good health. V is TRBV12-5 and J is TRBJ2-5; tentative D call: TRBD2 (6 bases). Matching the DNA end better, TRBJ2-1 makes the J call doubtful. The source material was blood. The CDR3 sequence is CASGLVAGEQFF. The CDR3 DNA follows: TGCGCTAGTGGTTTAGTGGCGGGAGAGCAGTTCTTC.